Here is one T cell receptor beta chain with its context. Antigen specificity is unknown. This specimen comes from a study of CD4 T cells in relation to SARS-CoV-2 and coronaviruses. At the level of the study: After about nine days of antigen culture, PBMC TCR beta CDR3s were sequenced.

Profiling relied on immunoSEQ multiplex PCR, and the TCRdb table lists in-frame clones only, not all of them. The sample shows about 12,000 clones, approximately 69% of them seen only once. V was clipped by 1 base and J by 8 bases; unmatched bases: 10. The CDR3 is made up of 16 amino acids. The germline gives CDR1 MNHEY, CDR2 SVGAGI. Before the COVID-19 pandemic, during about 2011-2019, CD4+ T cells were taken from unexposed donors. CD4+ T cells were isolated from the cells after around 10 days of culture. Testing used SARS-CoV-2 S/N and four cold-coronavirus spikes on unexposed-donor CD4+ T cells, cells permitting. Study-wide points: Approximately 65% of donors had memory CD4+ clonotypes crossrecognizing SARS-CoV-2 and common cold coronavirus spike.

This chain links TRBV6-5 with TRBJ1-2; 10 bases line up with TRBD1. The sequencing input was CD4+ T cells from PBMCs, cultured in vitro. The clonotype originates from a human donor in good health. CDR3 DNA: TGTGCCAGCAGTTACTGGGACAGGGGTGTTTTGGAGGGCTACACCTTC. Protein product: CASSYWDRGVLEGYTF.